What follows are 32 T cell receptor beta chains derived from one specimen sequenced in a study of T cells in Graves' hyperthyroidism and ophthalmopathy. TCR beta CDR3 sequences were amplified from RNA transcripts. Primed by the HTBI set, a first-round RT-PCR was run on the TCR CDR3. TCRdb fed the multiplex PCR reads into MiXCR, producing one record per CDR3 protein. This table has 200,000 to 250,000 distinct CDR3 sequences, 15% to 20% appearing once. Sequencing used blood. Source of these receptors: a man between 50 and 59 years old with Graves' hyperthyroidism.

The table lists this clonotype with a few counts. This rearrangement joins TRBV5-5 to TRBJ2-7; 10 nucleotides match TRBD2. There are 16 residues in the CDR3. The germline gives CDR1 SGHKS, CDR2 YYEKEE (reference sequence). The ends lost 3 bases at V and 5 bases at J; junction bases unmatched: 11. This CDR3 reads CASSWWASGSGNEQYF. CDR3 coding DNA: TGTGCCAGCAGCTGGTGGGCTAGCGGGAGTGGGAACGAGCAGTACTTC.

This clonotype has at least ten counts. The chain carries TRBV12-3 or TRBV12-4 and TRBJ2-1; TRBD2 matches at 8 bases. The CDR3 totals 13 residues. With 6 bases clipped from V and 6 bases from J, the junction kept 4 bases outside the gene matches. The CDR3 DNA sequence: TGTGCCAGCAGGCTAGCGGGCTCCAATGAGCAGTTCTTC. Translation gives CASRLAGSNEQFF.

Concerning this clonotype: A much larger clone lies one base from this, so it may be a read error. This chain links TRBV5-1 with TRBJ2-7; tentatively, D is TRBD1 (5 bases). The CDR3 is made up of 14 amino acids. V lost 4 bases and J lost 5, with 16 bases in between. The germline V gene encodes CDR1 SGHRS and CDR2 YFSETQ. CDR3 nucleotides: TGCGCCAGCAGCCGGGCAGGGTACCCCCACGAGCAGTACTTC. This translates into CASSRAGYPHEQYF.

As regards this clonotype: A much more abundant neighbour one base away suggests this may be a read error. This chain joins TRBV12-3 or TRBV12-4 and TRBJ2-2, with D possibly matching TRBD1 (6 bases). The CDR3 loop spans 17 amino acids. The V and J ends lost 6 bases and 5 bases respectively, with 22 bases between them. The CDR3 coding sequence is TGTGCCAGCAGCAAAAGCACCGGGACATTCGGTACCGGGGAGCTGTTTTTT. The encoded protein is CASSKSTGTFGTGELFF.

This clonotype was recorded at least ten times. The rearrangement links TRBV7-8 to TRBJ2-2; D possibly matches TRBD1 or TRBD2 (5 bases each). Per the germline V gene, CDR1 is SGHVS and CDR2 is FQNEAQ. The CDR3 loop spans 15 amino acids. V shed 7 bases and J shed 2 bases, with 14 bases lying between them. In nucleotides, the CDR3 is TGTGCCAGCATTCAGGGACCATCAAACACCGGGGAGCTGTTTTTT. Encoded protein: CASIQGPSNTGELFF.

V is TRBV5-1 and J is TRBJ1-2; tentative D call: TRBD1 (6 bases). V was cut by 6 bases and J by 8 bases, with 11 bases left in between. This CDR3 contains 11 residues. Germline V lookup: CDR1 SGHRS, CDR2 YFSETQ. The CDR3 protein is CASTSTGGYTF. CDR3 bases: TGCGCCAGCACCTCGACAGGCGGCTACACCTTC.

This chain connects TRBV3-1 to TRBJ1-6; D ambiguous. The CDR3 is 16 residues long. The germline V gene encodes CDR1 LGHDT and CDR2 YNNKEL (reference sequence). The germline V and J ends were trimmed by 2 bases and 6 bases, with 14 bases remaining between them. As DNA, the CDR3 is TGTGCCAGCAGCCAAATGGTAGGACCGCTTAATTCACCCCTCCACTTT. It codes for CASSQMVGPLNSPLHF.

This clonotype was recorded at least ten times. J is TRBJ1-5 and V is TRBV7-2, with 10 bases fitting TRBD1. The germline gives CDR1 SGHTA, CDR2 FQGNSA. The junction had 11 bases not matched to a gene; V was cut back by 5 bases and J by 4 bases. This CDR3 comprises 17 residues. DNA of the CDR3: TGTGCCAGCAGCCCTTACGACAGGGGGCTATGGAATCAGCCCCAGCATTTT. Protein: CASSPYDRGLWNQPQHF. Together with reference TRBV7-2 and TRBJ1-5, the CDR3 gives the full variable domain: GAGVSQSPSNKVTEKGKDVELRCDPISGHTALYWYRQSLGQGLEFLIYFQGNSAPDKSGLPSDRFSAERTGGSVSTLTIQRTQQEDSAVYLCASSPYDRGLWNQPQHFGDGTRLSIL.

CDR3 residues: CACQAGGGVNEQFF. DNA for the CDR3: TGTGCCTGTCAAGCCGGCGGTGGGGTGAATGAGCAGTTCTTC. This sequence joins TRBV30 and TRBJ2-1; D uncertain. V lost 6 bases to trimming and J lost 7 bases, with 19 bases between them. There are 14 residues in the CDR3. CDR1 GTSNPN and CDR2 SVGIG come from the germline V gene (reference sequence).

Many counts were recorded for this clonotype. The chain recombines TRBV7-9 with TRBJ2-1, with D perhaps assigned TRBD1 or TRBD2 (5 bases each). The V gene lost 2 bases and the J gene lost 10 bases, with 15 bases spanning the gap. The CDR3 has 14 residues. CDR1 is SEHNR and CDR2 is FQNEAQ in the germline V gene (reference sequence). CDR3: CASSLYGKWGEQFF. For the CDR3, the DNA is TGTGCCAGCAGCTTATACGGGAAGTGGGGGGAGCAGTTCTTC. The full variable domain, its missing parts supplied by reference TRBV7-9 and TRBJ2-1, is DTGVSQNPRHKITKRGQNVTFRCDPISEHNRLYWYRQTLGQGPEFLTYFQNEAQLEKSRLLSDRFSAERPKGSFSTLEIQRTEQGDSAMYLCASSLYGKWGEQFFGPGTRLTVL.

This clonotype showed up many times. The V call is TRBV11-2, the J call TRBJ2-7; 12 bases are a match to TRBD2. CDR1 is SGHAT, CDR2 FQNNGV, per germline. The V and J ends lost 5 bases and 4 bases, in that order; junction bases with no gene match: 6. This CDR3 is 15 amino acids long. The CDR3 DNA reads TGTGCCAGCAGCGAAGCCGGGACTAGCGGGTACGAGCAGTACTTC. Translation: CASSEAGTSGYEQYF.

This clonotype was seen a single time. The chain couples TRBV19 to TRBJ2-2; 7 bases agree with TRBD1. This CDR3 has 14 residues. Germline CDR1 LNHDA, CDR2 SQIVND (reference sequence). With 4 bases clipped from V and 5 bases from J, the junction kept 4 bases outside the gene matches. The CDR3 DNA reads as TGTGCCAGTAGTACACAGACAGGGACCGGGGAGCTGTTTTTT. Translating gives CASSTQTGTGELFF.

The DNA for the CDR3 is TGCAGCGTTGAAGATAAGGTTGAAGCTTTCTTT. Its translation: CSVEDKVEAFF. V gene TRBV29-1 combines with J gene TRBJ1-1; D is unclear. The CDR3 extends over 11 amino acids. CDR1 and CDR2 from the germline V gene are SQVTM and ANQGSEA. V gave up 0 bases and J gave up 7 bases, with 6 bases separating them.

This clonotype showed up many times. The chain has TRBV30 and TRBJ2-1, with 13 bases that match TRBD2. Germline CDR1 GTSNPN, CDR2 SVGIG (reference sequence). V lost 6 bases, J lost 8 bases, and 4 bases stayed unmatched. The CDR3 consists of 13 residues. The CDR3 protein is CACAGLAGDEQFF. Written as DNA, the CDR3 is TGTGCCTGTGCCGGACTAGCGGGAGATGAGCAGTTCTTC. The full variable domain, rest sourced from reference TRBV30 and TRBJ2-1, is SQTIHQWPATLVQPVGSPLSLECTVEGTSNPNLYWYRQAAGRGLQLLFYSVGIGQISSEVPQNLSASRPQDRQFILSSKKLLLSDSGFYLCACAGLAGDEQFFGPGTRLTVL.

The table lists this clonotype with many counts. This rearrangement joins TRBV20-1 to TRBJ1-6; the D is unclear. V dropped 3 bases and J dropped 9 bases, with 15 bases sitting between them. CDR3 length: 14 amino acids. Germline V gene lookup returns CDR1 DFQATT and CDR2 SNEGSKA (reference sequence). The CDR3 loop is CSASDARRFSPLHF. CDR3 nucleotide sequence: TGCAGTGCTAGTGACGCTAGAAGGTTTTCACCCCTCCACTTT.

This clonotype was recorded at least ten times. This rearrangement joins TRBV7-2 to TRBJ2-3; 9 nucleotides match TRBD2. From germline, CDR1 is SGHTA and CDR2 FQGNSA. This CDR3 region has 15 residues. V lost 1 base and J lost 4; bases outside the gene matches: 3. CDR3: CASSLDGLASDTQYF. The CDR3 nucleotides are TGTGCCAGCAGCTTAGATGGACTAGCGTCAGATACGCAGTATTTT.

The rearrangement joins TRBV3-1 to TRBJ2-7, with a weak D call TRBD1 (5 bases). With 8 bases removed from V and 4 bases from J, the gap between germline ends came to 6 bases. The V gene's germline CDR1 is LGHDT and CDR2 YNNKEL (reference sequence). The CDR3 consists of 10 residues. DNA for the CDR3: TGTGCCAGCGGGGCGTACGAGCAGTACTTC. Translation gives CASGAYEQYF.

This clonotype was detected many times. This rearrangement joins TRBV15 to TRBJ2-2, with D perhaps TRBD2 (6 bases). Trimming removed 6 bases from V and 0 bases from J, with 14 bases in between. The CDR3 totals 16 residues. CDR1 and CDR2 (germline): LNHNV, YYDKDF (reference sequence). The DNA for the CDR3 is TGTGCCACCAGGGAGGGAGGAATCGCGAACACCGGGGAGCTGTTTTTT. Translating it yields CATREGGIANTGELFF.

This clonotype was counted many times. The rearrangement joins TRBV5-1 to TRBJ1-1, with D possibly being TRBD1 (5 bases). Germline V CDR1 and CDR2: SGHRS, YFSETQ. The CDR3 is 13 residues long. The V and J ends lost 4 bases and 1 base respectively, with 8 bases between them. The chain's CDR3 is CASSADRNTEAFF. CDR3 DNA: TGCGCCAGCAGCGCCGACAGGAACACTGAAGCTTTCTTT.

This clonotype was seen ten or more times. The chain has TRBV6-5 and TRBJ1-1, with a possible D match to TRBD1 (6 bases). This CDR3 is built from 16 residues. CDR1 is MNHEY, CDR2 SVGAGI, per germline. V lost 0 bases and J lost 4, with 15 bases in between. The CDR3 nucleotides are TGTGCCAGCAGTTACTCGGTGGGGGGCGCGGGCACTGAAGCTTTCTTT. This gives the protein CASSYSVGGAGTEAFF.

V is TRBV28 and J is TRBJ1-2, with a possible D match to TRBD1 (5 bases). V was clipped by 6 bases and J by 8 bases, with 13 bases between them. CDR3 length: 12 residues. Germline V gene lookup returns CDR1 MDHEN and CDR2 SYDVKM. The CDR3 sequence is CASRGGPEGYTF. For the CDR3, the DNA is TGTGCCAGCAGGGGGGGACCGGAGGGCTACACCTTC.

This clonotype has just one count. A much larger clone differs by one base, so this may be a read error. V is TRBV3-1 and J is TRBJ2-7, with 9 positions matching TRBD2. Per the germline V gene, CDR1 is LGHDT and CDR2 is YNNKEL (reference sequence). This CDR3 has 16 residues. V was clipped by 4 bases and J by 0 bases; unmatched bases: 7. DNA of the CDR3: TGTGCCAGCAGCCCATGGACTAGCGAGAACTCCTACGAGCAGTACTTC. This translates into CASSPWTSENSYEQYF.

This chain joins TRBV15 and TRBJ2-6; D unresolved. The CDR3 length is 13 residues. With 4 bases removed from V and 2 bases from J, the gap between germline ends came to 3 bases. Germline CDR1 LNHNV, CDR2 YYDKDF (reference sequence). CDR3 nucleotide sequence: TGTGCCACCAGCAACGCTGGGGCCAACGTCCTGACTTTC. Amino acids: CATSNAGANVLTF.

In regard to this clonotype: A read error is likely, as this CDR3 ends without the conserved phenylalanine or tryptophan. The V and J genes are TRBV9 and TRBJ2-1; tentatively, D is TRBD2 (5 bases). From germline, CDR1 is SGDLS and CDR2 YYNGEE. V lost 3 bases and J 3 bases, leaving 13 bases between the germline ends. This CDR3 contains 15 residues. CDR3 nucleotide sequence: TGTGCCAGCAGCGAATATAGCGCGAGCTACAATGAGCAGTTCCTC. It yields the protein CASSEYSASYNEQFL.

The genes are TRBV5-5 and TRBJ1-1; no clear D gene. From germline, CDR1 is SGHKS and CDR2 YYEKEE (reference sequence). This CDR3 is built from 14 residues. V lost 4 bases and J 2 bases, leaving 12 bases between the germline ends. The chain's CDR3 is CASSPSQANTEAFF. Here the CDR3 DNA reads TGTGCCAGCAGCCCCAGTCAGGCCAACACTGAAGCTTTCTTT.

This sequence joins TRBV29-1 and TRBJ2-3; a possible D gene is TRBD1 (5 bases). Germline CDR1 reads SQVTM; CDR2 reads ANQGSEA. The V and J ends lost 3 bases and 4 bases respectively, with 14 bases between them. The CDR3 extends over 14 amino acids. This CDR3 reads CSVDFRKGADTQYF. CDR3 DNA: TGCAGCGTTGATTTCAGGAAAGGGGCAGATACGCAGTATTTT.

J is TRBJ2-2 and V is TRBV7-2, with a tentative D call TRBD2 (5 bases). CDR1 SGHTA and CDR2 FQGNSA come from the germline V gene. This CDR3 spans 14 amino acids. V was shortened by 8 bases and J by 5 bases, with 15 bases between the two germline ends. DNA of the CDR3: TGTGCCAGCGGGAGCAAGCGGAATACCGGGGAGCTGTTTTTT. As protein: CASGSKRNTGELFF.

This clonotype was seen a handful of times. A much bigger clone sits one base away, suggesting this may be a read error. This rearrangement joins TRBV6-5 to TRBJ2-1, with 9 bases fitting TRBD2. This CDR3 is 15 amino acids long. Germline lookup yields CDR1 MNHEY and CDR2 SVGAGI. The CDR3, as DNA: TGTGCCTGCAGTTACGCGGCGGGAGGGTTCGATGAGCAGTTCTTC. This sequence encodes CACSYAAGGFDEQFF.

This clonotype appeared a few times. The chain uses TRBV9 and TRBJ2-2, with D perhaps TRBD2 (6 bases). The CDR3 loop spans 14 amino acids. The V gene lost 0 bases and the J gene lost 4 bases, with 7 bases spanning the gap. In germline, CDR1 is SGDLS, CDR2 YYNGEE. The CDR3 coding sequence is TGTGCCAGCAGCGTAGCGGGGGTCACCGGGGAGCTGTTTTTT. Translation gives CASSVAGVTGELFF.

About this clonotype: A much bigger clone sits one base away, suggesting this may be a read error. The J gene is TRBJ1-4, the V gene TRBV5-5; D unresolved. Germline V lookup: CDR1 SGHKS, CDR2 YYEKEE (reference sequence). Trimming took 5 bases from V and 8 from J, leaving 19 bases between them. There are 15 residues in the CDR3. The CDR3 is CASSSTDQTVEKLFF. The CDR3 DNA is TGTGCCAGCAGTAGCACGGACCAGACTGTAGAAAAACTGTTTTTT.

The chain employs TRBV6-4 and TRBJ2-3; TRBD2 aligns across 7 bases. Germline-derived CDR1 and CDR2 are MRHNA and SNTAGT. The V segment lost 6 bases and the J segment 2 bases; nucleotides outside the gene matches: 8. The CDR3 contains 15 residues. The CDR3 spells CASSTGLSSTDTQYF. CDR3 nucleotides: TGTGCCAGCAGCACGGGACTAAGTTCCACAGATACGCAGTATTTT.

This clonotype was detected a few times. The V and J genes are TRBV5-5 and TRBJ2-3, with 7 bases fitting TRBD2. This CDR3 region has 14 residues. J was trimmed by 3 bases and V by 3 bases; bases with no gene match: 4. In germline, CDR1 is SGHKS, CDR2 YYEKEE (reference sequence). The chain's CDR3 is CASSSGLTTDTQYF. CDR3 coding DNA: TGTGCCAGCAGCTCGGGACTAACGACAGATACGCAGTATTTT.